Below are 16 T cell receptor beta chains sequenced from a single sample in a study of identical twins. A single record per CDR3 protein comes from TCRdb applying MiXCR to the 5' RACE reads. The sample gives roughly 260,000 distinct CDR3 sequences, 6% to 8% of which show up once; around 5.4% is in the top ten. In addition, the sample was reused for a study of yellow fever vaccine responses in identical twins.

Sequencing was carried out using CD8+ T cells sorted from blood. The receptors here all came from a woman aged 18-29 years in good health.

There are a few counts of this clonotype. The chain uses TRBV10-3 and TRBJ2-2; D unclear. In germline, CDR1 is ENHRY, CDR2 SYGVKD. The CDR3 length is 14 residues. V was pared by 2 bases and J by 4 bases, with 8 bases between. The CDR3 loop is CAISEGRSTGELFF. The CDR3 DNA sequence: TGTGCCATCAGTGAGGGCAGATCCACCGGGGAGCTGTTTTTT.

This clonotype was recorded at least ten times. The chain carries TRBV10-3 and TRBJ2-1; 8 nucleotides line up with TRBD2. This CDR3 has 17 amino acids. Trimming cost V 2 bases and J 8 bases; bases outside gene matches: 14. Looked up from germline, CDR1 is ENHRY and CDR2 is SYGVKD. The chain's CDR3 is CAISERPPGGALDEQFF. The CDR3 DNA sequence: TGTGCCATCAGTGAGCGCCCCCCCGGGGGGGCTTTGGATGAGCAGTTCTTC.

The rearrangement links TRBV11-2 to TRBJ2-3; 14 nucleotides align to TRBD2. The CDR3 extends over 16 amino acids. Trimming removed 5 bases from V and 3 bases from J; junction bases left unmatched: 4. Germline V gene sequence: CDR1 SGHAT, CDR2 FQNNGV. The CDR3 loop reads CASSGTSGRVTDTQYF. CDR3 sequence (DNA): TGTGCCAGCAGCGGGACTAGCGGGAGAGTGACAGATACGCAGTATTTT.

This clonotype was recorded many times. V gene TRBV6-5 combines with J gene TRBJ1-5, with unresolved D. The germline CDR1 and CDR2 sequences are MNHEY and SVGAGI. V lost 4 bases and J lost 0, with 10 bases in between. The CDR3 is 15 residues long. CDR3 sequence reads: CASSSFRASNQPQHF. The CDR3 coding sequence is TGTGCCAGCAGTTCTTTTAGGGCTAGCAATCAGCCCCAGCATTTT.

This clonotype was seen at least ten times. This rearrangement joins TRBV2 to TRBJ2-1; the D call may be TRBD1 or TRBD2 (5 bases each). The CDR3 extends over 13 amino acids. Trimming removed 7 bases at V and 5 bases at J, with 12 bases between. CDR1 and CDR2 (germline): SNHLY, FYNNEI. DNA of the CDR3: TGTGCCAGCAATATGGGACCAGACAATGAGCAGTTCTTC. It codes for CASNMGPDNEQFF.

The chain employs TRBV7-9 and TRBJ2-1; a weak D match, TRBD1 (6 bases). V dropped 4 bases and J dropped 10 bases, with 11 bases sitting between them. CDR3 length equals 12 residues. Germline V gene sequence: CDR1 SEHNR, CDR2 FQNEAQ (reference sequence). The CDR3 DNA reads TGTGCCAGCAGCTCACACAGGGAGGAGCAGTTCTTC. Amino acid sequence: CASSSHREEQFF.

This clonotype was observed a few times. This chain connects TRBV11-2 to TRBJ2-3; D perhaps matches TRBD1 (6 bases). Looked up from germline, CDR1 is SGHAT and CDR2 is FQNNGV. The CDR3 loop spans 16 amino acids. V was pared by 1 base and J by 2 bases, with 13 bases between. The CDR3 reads CASSLVGQLSTDTQYF. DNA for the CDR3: TGTGCCAGCAGCTTAGTTGGACAGCTATCCACAGATACGCAGTATTTT.

CDR3 nucleotide sequence: TGCAGTGCGTTCTCGCTAGCGGGAGAAGTAGATACGCAGTATTTT. It specifies CSAFSLAGEVDTQYF. The V gene is TRBV20-1, the J gene TRBJ2-3, with TRBD2 matching over 10 bases. Germline trimming cut 6 bases from V and 5 bases from J; bases unmatched to any gene: 11. Germline V gene data show CDR1 as DFQATT and CDR2 as SNEGSKA (reference sequence). The CDR3 has 15 amino acids.

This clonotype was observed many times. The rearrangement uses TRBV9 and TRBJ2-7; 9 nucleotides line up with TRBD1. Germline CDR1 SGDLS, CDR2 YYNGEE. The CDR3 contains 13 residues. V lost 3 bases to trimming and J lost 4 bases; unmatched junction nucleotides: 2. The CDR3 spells CASSGGQGYEQYF. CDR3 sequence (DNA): TGTGCCAGCAGCGGGGGACAGGGTTACGAGCAGTACTTC.

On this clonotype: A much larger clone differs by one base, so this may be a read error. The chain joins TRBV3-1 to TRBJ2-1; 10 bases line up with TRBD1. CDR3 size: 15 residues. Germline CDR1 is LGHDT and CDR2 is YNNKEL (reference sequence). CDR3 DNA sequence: TGTGCCTGCAGACCGGGACAGGGGACGTACAATGAGCAGTTCTTC. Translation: CACRPGQGTYNEQFF.

For the CDR3, the DNA is TGTGCCAGCAGTTACAAGGGACTAGGGTACAATGAGCAGTTCTTC. Amino acid sequence: CASSYKGLGYNEQFF. The chain carries TRBV28 and TRBJ2-1; 8 bases agree with TRBD2. Germline lookup yields CDR1 MDHEN and CDR2 SYDVKM. The J segment lost 4 bases and the V segment lost 4 bases, leaving 6 bases of the junction unmatched. The CDR3 contains 15 residues.

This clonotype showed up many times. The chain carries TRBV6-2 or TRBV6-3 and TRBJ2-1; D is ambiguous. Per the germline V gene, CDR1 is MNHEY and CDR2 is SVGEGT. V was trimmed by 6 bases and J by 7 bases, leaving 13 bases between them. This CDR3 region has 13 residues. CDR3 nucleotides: TGTGCCAGCAGCCCCTCCCGATTAAATGAGCAGTTCTTC. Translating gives CASSPSRLNEQFF.

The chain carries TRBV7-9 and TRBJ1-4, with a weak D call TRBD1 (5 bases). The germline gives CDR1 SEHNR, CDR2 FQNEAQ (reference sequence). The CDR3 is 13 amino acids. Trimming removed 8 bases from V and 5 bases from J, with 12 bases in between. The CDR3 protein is CASGLGGNEKLFF. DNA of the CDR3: TGTGCCAGCGGCCTGGGGGGAAATGAAAAACTGTTTTTT.

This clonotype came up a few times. The CDR3 DNA reads as TGTGCCACCAGCAGACCTTGGTCGAGGGAAGGCTACGAGCAGTACTTC. Its translation is CATSRPWSREGYEQYF. The genes are TRBV15 and TRBJ2-7, with D maybe TRBD2 (5 bases). The CDR3 is made up of 16 amino acids. Germline V CDR1 and CDR2: LNHNV, YYDKDF (reference sequence). Deletions cut 2 bases from V and 3 bases from J, with 17 bases between.

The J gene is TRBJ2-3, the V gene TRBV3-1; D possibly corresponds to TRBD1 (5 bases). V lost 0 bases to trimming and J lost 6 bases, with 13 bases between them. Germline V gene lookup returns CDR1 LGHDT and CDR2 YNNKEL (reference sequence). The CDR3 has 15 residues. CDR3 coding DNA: TGTGCCAGCAGCCAAGATACCAGGGCTGGGGATACGCAGTATTTT. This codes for CASSQDTRAGDTQYF.

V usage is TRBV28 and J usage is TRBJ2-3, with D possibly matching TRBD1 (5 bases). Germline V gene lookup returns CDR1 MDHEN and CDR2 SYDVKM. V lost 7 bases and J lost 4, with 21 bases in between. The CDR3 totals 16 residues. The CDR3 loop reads CASTHRQTHSADTQYF. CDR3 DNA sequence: TGTGCCAGCACCCATAGACAGACTCATAGTGCAGATACGCAGTATTTT.